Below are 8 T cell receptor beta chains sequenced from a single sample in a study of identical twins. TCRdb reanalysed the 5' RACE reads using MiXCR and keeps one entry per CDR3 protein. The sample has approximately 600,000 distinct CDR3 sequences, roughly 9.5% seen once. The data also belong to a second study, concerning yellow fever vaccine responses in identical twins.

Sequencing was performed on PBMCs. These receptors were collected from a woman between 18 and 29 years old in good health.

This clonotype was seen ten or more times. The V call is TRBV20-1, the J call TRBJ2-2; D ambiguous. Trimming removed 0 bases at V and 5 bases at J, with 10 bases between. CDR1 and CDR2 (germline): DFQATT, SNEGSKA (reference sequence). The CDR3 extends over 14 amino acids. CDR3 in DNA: TGCAGTGCTAGAGAGGGCGGTAATACCGGGGAGCTGTTTTTT. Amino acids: CSAREGGNTGELFF.

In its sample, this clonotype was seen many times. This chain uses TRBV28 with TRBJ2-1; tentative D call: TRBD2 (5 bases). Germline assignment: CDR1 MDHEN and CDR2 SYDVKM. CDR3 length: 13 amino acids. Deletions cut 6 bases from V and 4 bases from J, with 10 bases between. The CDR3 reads CASSHGVYNEQFF. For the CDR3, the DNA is TGTGCCAGCAGCCACGGGGTATACAATGAGCAGTTCTTC.

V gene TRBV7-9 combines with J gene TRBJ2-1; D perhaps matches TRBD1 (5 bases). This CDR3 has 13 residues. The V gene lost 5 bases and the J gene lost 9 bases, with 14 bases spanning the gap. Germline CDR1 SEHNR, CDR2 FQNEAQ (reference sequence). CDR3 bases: TGTGCCAGCAGCGTAGGGGATCTTAGTGAGCAGTTCTTC. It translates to CASSVGDLSEQFF.

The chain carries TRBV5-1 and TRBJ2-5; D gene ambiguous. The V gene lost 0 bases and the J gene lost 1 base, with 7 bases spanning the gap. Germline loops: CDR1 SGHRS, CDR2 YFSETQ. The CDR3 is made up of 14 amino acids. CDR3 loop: CASSLDSIQETQYF. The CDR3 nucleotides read TGCGCCAGCAGCTTGGACAGTATCCAAGAGACCCAGTACTTC.

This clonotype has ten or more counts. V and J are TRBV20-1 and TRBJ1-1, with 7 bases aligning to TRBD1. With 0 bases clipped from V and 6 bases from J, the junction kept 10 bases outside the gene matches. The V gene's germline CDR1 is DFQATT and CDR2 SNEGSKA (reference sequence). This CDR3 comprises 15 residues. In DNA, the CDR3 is TGCAGTGCTAGAGATCGGAACAGGGGTATCCCTGAAGCTTTCTTT. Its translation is CSARDRNRGIPEAFF.

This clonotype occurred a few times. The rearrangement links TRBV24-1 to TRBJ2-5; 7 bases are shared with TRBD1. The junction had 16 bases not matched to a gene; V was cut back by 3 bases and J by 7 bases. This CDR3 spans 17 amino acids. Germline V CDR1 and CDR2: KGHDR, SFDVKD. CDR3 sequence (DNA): TGTGCCACCAGTGATCGTACCCGGGACAGCCGGACGGGGACCCAGTACTTC. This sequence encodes CATSDRTRDSRTGTQYF.

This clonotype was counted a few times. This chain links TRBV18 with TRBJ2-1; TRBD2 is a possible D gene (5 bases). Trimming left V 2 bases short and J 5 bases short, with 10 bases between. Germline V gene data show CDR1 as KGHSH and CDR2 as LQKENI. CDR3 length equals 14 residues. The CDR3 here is CASSPEGANNEQFF. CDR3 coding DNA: TGTGCCAGCTCACCAGAGGGAGCTAACAATGAGCAGTTCTTC.

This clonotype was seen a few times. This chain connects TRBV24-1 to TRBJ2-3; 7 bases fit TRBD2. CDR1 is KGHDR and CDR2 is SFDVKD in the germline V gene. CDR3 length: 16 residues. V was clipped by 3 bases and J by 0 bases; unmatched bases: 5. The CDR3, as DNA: TGTGCCACCAGTGATCCTAGCGGCTCTAGCACAGATACGCAGTATTTT. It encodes CATSDPSGSSTDTQYF.